This T cell receptor (beta chain) is from a study of identical twins (dated by TCRdb to about 2016). In the study overall: The study deep-sequenced TCR alpha and beta repertoires from monozygotic twins, unrelated adults of various ages and cord blood to test whether fetal clonotypes persist. Replicate twin experiments were performed at different times using different library preparation protocols to rule out contamination.

Only healthy Caucasian donors were included. The twin cohort consisted of three pairs of female monozygotic twins, all aged about 18 to 29 years. RNA for TCR libraries was isolated from peripheral blood mononuclear cells. General study outcomes and caveats: Compared with coincidental sharing between unrelated individuals, out-of-frame TCR alpha sequences shared between twins showed an excess of sequences with low generation probability. Abundant cord blood beta clonotypes had fewer insertions, young adult naive repertoires showed a similar but weaker trend, and memory repertoires showed no such trend. Zero-insertion analyses could be partly confounded by invariant T cells such as MAIT and iNKT, though diverse VJ usage argued against such confounding for most clonotypes. Because the same donors could not be followed over many years, the conclusions relied on cross-sectional statistical analysis. A weaker excess of twin sharing was found in beta out-of-frame sequences because the signal-to-noise ratio was lowered by fewer shared sequences. In monozygotic twins, recombination models systematically underestimated out-of-frame TCR alpha sharing, but the models matched the sharing seen between unrelated individuals.

The germline V gene (reference sequence) supplies CDR1 MNHEY and CDR2 SMNVEV. V has 0 bases trimmed and J has 3 bases trimmed; junction bases matching no gene number 7. The CDR3 contains 16 residues, cysteine and phenylalanine counted. Here the CDR3 DNA is all that survives: 48 bases in frame from base 1. The library was built by means of 5' RACE. TCRdb names Illumina HiSeq 2000 as the instrument used. Template switching introduced a universal primer binding site; the final cDNA contained a unique molecular identifier, enabling accurate counting of TCR cDNA molecules. First-strand cDNA for TCR alpha and beta chains was synthesized from specific primers in the conserved constant-segment region. To control for contamination, every cDNA library carried two barcodes: a SMART-Mk sample barcode plus Illumina barcodes. TruSeq adapter sequences and Illumina sample barcodes were added in two successive PCR steps. The Illumina HiSeq platform was used with custom primers to sequence TCR alpha and beta cDNA libraries. In the paper's pipeline: MiGEC processed the raw reads to extract unique molecular identifiers, while MiXCR was used to determine the CDR3 positions. Recombination models were inferred per individual with the repgenHMM and IGoR tools using an EM algorithm. The analysis of shared clonotypes was done with the tcR package in R, with sharing normalized by the product of cloneset sizes. To study raw recombination free of thymic and clonal selection effects, out-of-frame nonproductive sequences were analyzed. In-frame beta chains were kept once TCRdb had trimmed the public reads at Q25 with fastp and called clones with MiXCR. Identical CDR3 protein sequences are pooled into one entry, listed with their most common genes and DNA. The V and J calls reflect TCRdb's pipeline rather than the authors' work. Across this sample there are about 920,000 distinct CDR3 sequences, with roughly an eighth seen only once. 1.5% to 2% of the sample is held by the ten biggest clonotypes.

Of note for this clonotype: The target of this receptor is not known. No much larger clone exists at a distance of one base, and base qualities are not known.

The sample was also linked to a second study, of yellow fever vaccine responses in identical twins. The second publication reports: According to the authors, the vaccine-induced T cell response in identical twins seemed to be partly convergent and partly specific to each individual. In the study, vaccine-responding T cell clones were precisely tracked in identical twins.

The sample consisted of PBMCs. The TCR originated in a woman under 30 in good health. The chain joins TRBV27 to TRBJ2-7; 8 bases in the middle match TRBD2. The DNA sequence follows: TGTGCCAGCAGTTTATCGCTGGGCGGGAGGTTCTACGAGCAGTACTTC. Its protein product is CASSLSLGGRFYEQYF.